Below are 19 T cell receptor beta chains sequenced from a single sample in a study of blood T cell repertoires in COVID-19. Sequenced by immunoSEQ multiplex PCR; TCRdb stores in-frame clones only, minus some. The repertoire holds about 100,000 clones, approximately 70% seen once, with around 1.7% in the top ten. The specimen sequenced was peripheral blood. All receptors derive from a woman aged 40 to 50 with acute or convalescent COVID-19.

The CDR3 sequence is CSAKNRDTYNEQFF. CDR3 bases: TGCAGCGCCAAGAACCGGGACACTTACAATGAGCAGTTCTTC. This chain joins TRBV29-1 and TRBJ2-1; D might be TRBD1 (6 bases). Germline values: CDR1 SQVTM, CDR2 ANQGSEA. V lost 7 bases to trimming and J lost 4 bases, with 17 bases between them. The CDR3 contains 14 residues.

The CDR3 DNA is TGCGCCAGCCCTGGAGGCGGGTTCTACAATGAGCAGTTCTTC. This encodes CASPGGGFYNEQFF. The chain carries TRBV10-1 and TRBJ2-1; D might be TRBD2 (5 bases). The V gene lost 8 bases and the J gene lost 3 bases, with 14 bases spanning the gap. CDR3 length: 14 residues. Germline V CDR1 and CDR2: WNHNN, SYGVQD (reference sequence).

This clone appeared a single time. J is TRBJ2-2 and V is TRBV5-1, with 8 bases fitting TRBD1. CDR1 SGHRS and CDR2 YFSETQ come from the germline V gene. V lost 1 base to trimming and J lost 2 bases; unmatched junction nucleotides: 4. The CDR3 sequence is 16 residues long. CDR3 nucleotide sequence: TGCGCCAGCAGCTTGCAATCAGGGGGCAACACCGGGGAGCTGTTTTTT. Translation gives CASSLQSGGNTGELFF.

This clone was seen a few times. This chain links TRBV6-5 with TRBJ2-3; D perhaps matches TRBD1 (6 bases). Germline V gene data show CDR1 as MNHEY and CDR2 as SVGAGI. Trimming left V 10 bases short and J 4 bases short, with 15 bases between. CDR3 length: 13 amino acids. The CDR3 region has the DNA TGTGCCATCAGGGGCGACAACGCAGATACGCAGTATTTT. Translated, it gives CAIRGDNADTQYF.

A single count supports this clone. V gene TRBV2 combines with J gene TRBJ1-5; D not resolved. Germline loops: CDR1 SNHLY, CDR2 FYNNEI. The length of the CDR3 is 15 residues. Trimming pared 1 base from V and 0 bases from J, leaving 7 bases between. The chain's CDR3 is CASSEESSSNQPQHF. CDR3 DNA sequence: TGTGCCAGCAGTGAAGAATCATCTAGCAATCAGCCCCAGCATTTT.

The sample holds a few counts of this clone. V is TRBV28 and J is TRBJ2-1; 8 bases are shared with TRBD1. Looked up from germline, CDR1 is MDHEN and CDR2 is SYDVKM. The CDR3 contains 14 residues. V lost 8 bases, J lost 0 bases, and 3 bases stayed unmatched. CDR3 sequence: CASVTGGSYNEQFF. The CDR3 nucleotides read TGTGCCAGCGTCACAGGGGGCTCCTACAATGAGCAGTTCTTC.

Notes on this clone: One base away lies a much larger clone, so this may be a sequencing read error. This CDR3 is also generated by other DNA sequences in the sample. The chain couples TRBV9 to TRBJ2-3; D gene unclear. Germline CDR1 is SGDLS and CDR2 is YYNGEE. Trimming stripped 0 bases from V and 0 bases from J, with 2 bases between. The CDR3 is made up of 13 amino acids. The CDR3 DNA reads TGTGCCAGCAGCGTAGCAAGCACAGATACGCAGTATTTT. Translation: CASSVASTDTQYF.

A word on this clone: This sample also contains other DNA sequences that code for the same CDR3. This chain connects TRBV9 to TRBJ2-7, with D possibly matching TRBD1 (6 bases). The CDR3 runs to 15 residues. Germline V lookup: CDR1 SGDLS, CDR2 YYNGEE. V was cut by 0 bases and J by 2 bases, with 12 bases left in between. CDR3 region: CASSVGAGVTYEQYF. The CDR3 DNA reads TGTGCCAGCAGCGTAGGGGCAGGGGTAACCTACGAGCAGTACTTC.

Note on this clone: Sequence at one end of the junction differs from germline and may be a read error. The chain couples TRBV6-1 to TRBJ2-7; the D gene is possibly TRBD2 (6 bases). The CDR3 extends over 11 amino acids. From germline, CDR1 is MNHNS and CDR2 SASEGT. The CDR3, as DNA: TGTGCCAGCAGTGATGCGGGGCCAACGGACTTC. Translating it yields CASSDAGPTDF.

V usage is TRBV7-9 and J usage is TRBJ2-4, with TRBD2 matching 9 bases. The germline V gene has CDR1 SEHNR and CDR2 FQNEAQ (reference sequence). With 4 bases clipped from V and 0 bases from J, the junction kept 4 bases outside the gene matches. This CDR3 is built from 16 residues. DNA for the CDR3: TGTGCCAGCAGCTCCAGCGGGGGGTTAGCCAAAAACATTCAGTACTTC. This sequence encodes CASSSSGGLAKNIQYF.

This sequence joins TRBV5-1 and TRBJ2-3; possibly TRBD1 for D (5 bases). Trimming pared 4 bases from V and 5 bases from J, leaving 14 bases between. Germline assignment: CDR1 SGHRS and CDR2 YFSETQ. This CDR3 contains 14 residues. The CDR3 DNA follows: TGCGCCAGCAGCGAGGCAGGGCAGAGAGATACGCAGTATTTT. This translates into CASSEAGQRDTQYF.

The chain employs TRBV6-5 and TRBJ1-5; D gene uncertain. The CDR3 spans 14 residues. CDR1 MNHEY and CDR2 SVGAGI come from the germline V gene. The V gene lost 5 bases and the J gene lost 6 bases, with 14 bases spanning the gap. CDR3 nucleotide sequence: TGTGCCAGCAGTAACGGGGTTTTTGGTCAGCCCCAGCATTTT. This codes for CASSNGVFGQPQHF.

This clone was seen a few times. V and J are TRBV4-2 and TRBJ2-7, with 10 nucleotides matching TRBD1. CDR3 length equals 15 residues. Germline CDR1 and CDR2: LGHNA and YNFKEQ. The J segment lost 4 bases and the V segment lost 1 base, leaving 4 bases of the junction unmatched. The CDR3 DNA is TGTGCCAGCAGCCAAGGACAGGGGGCGGATTACGAGCAGTACTTC. Protein: CASSQGQGADYEQYF.

V and J are TRBV6-4 and TRBJ1-6; D possibly corresponds to TRBD1 (5 bases). Germline values: CDR1 MRHNA, CDR2 SNTAGT. V was trimmed by 2 bases and J by 9 bases, leaving 11 bases between them. The CDR3 runs to 14 residues. CDR3 loop: CASSDGGGGSPLHF. The CDR3 DNA is TGTGCCAGCAGTGACGGGGGGGGTGGTTCACCCCTCCACTTT.

The chain combines TRBV11-2 with TRBJ2-7; 9 bases match TRBD2. The V and J ends lost 7 bases and 0 bases, in that order; junction bases with no gene match: 4. This CDR3 contains 14 residues. CDR1 is SGHAT and CDR2 is FQNNGV in the germline V gene. CDR3 loop: CASTPTSGSYEQYF. CDR3 in DNA: TGTGCCAGCACCCCGACTAGCGGCTCCTACGAGCAGTACTTC.

The chain uses TRBV5-1 and TRBJ1-1; a possible D gene is TRBD1 (6 bases). The V end lost 4 bases, the J end lost 0 bases, and 10 bases lay between the germline ends. This CDR3 has 14 amino acids. In germline, CDR1 is SGHRS, CDR2 YFSETQ. CDR3 amino acids: CASSPQGMNTEAFF. Here the CDR3 DNA reads TGCGCCAGCAGCCCTCAGGGGATGAACACTGAAGCTTTCTTT. The full variable domain, completed using reference TRBV5-1 and TRBJ1-1, is KAGVTQTPRYLIKTRGQQVTLSCSPISGHRSVSWYQQTPGQGLQFLFEYFSETQRNKGNFPGRFSGRQFSNSRSEMNVSTLELGDSALYLCASSPQGMNTEAFFGQGTRLTVV.

The CDR3 loop reads CASSPEGPGTGEQFF. The CDR3 bases are TGCGCCAGCAGCCCCGAGGGCCCCGGTACCGGTGAGCAGTTCTTC. The chain uses TRBV5-1 and TRBJ2-1; D is perhaps TRBD2 (5 bases). The CDR3 has 15 amino acids. From germline, CDR1 is SGHRS and CDR2 YFSETQ. V shed 4 bases and J shed 9 bases, with 20 bases lying between them. Together with reference TRBV5-1 and TRBJ2-1, the CDR3 gives the full variable domain: KAGVTQTPRYLIKTRGQQVTLSCSPISGHRSVSWYQQTPGQGLQFLFEYFSETQRNKGNFPGRFSGRQFSNSRSEMNVSTLELGDSALYLCASSPEGPGTGEQFFGPGTRLTVL.

The chain recombines TRBV5-1 with TRBJ2-4; TRBD2 might be the D (7 bases). The germline V and J ends were trimmed by 0 bases and 4 bases, with 11 bases remaining between them. The CDR3 has 15 residues. Germline values: CDR1 SGHRS, CDR2 YFSETQ. The CDR3 loop reads CASSLVGGQKNIQYF. The CDR3 bases are TGCGCCAGCAGCTTGGTGGGGGGGCAAAAAAACATTCAGTACTTC.

The chain uses TRBV6-4 and TRBJ2-3, with 10 bases lining up with TRBD1. V was clipped by 3 bases and J by 4 bases; unmatched bases: 4. This CDR3 spans 15 amino acids. The V gene's germline CDR1 is MRHNA and CDR2 SNTAGT. CDR3 residues: CASSEGTGESDTQYF. CDR3 coding DNA: TGTGCCAGCAGTGAGGGGACAGGGGAGTCAGATACGCAGTATTTT.